The clone carrying this T cell receptor (beta chain) showed up many times. The antigen is undetermined. Being one base from a much bigger clone, this may be a read error. The CDR3 regions of TCR beta were amplified from RNA transcripts. During a first-round RT-PCR of the TCR CDR3, the HTBI primer set was used. TCRdb re-called the multiplex PCR reads with MiXCR, one entry per CDR3 protein. The sample lists more than 45,000 distinct CDR3 sequences, 40% to 55% occurring once. These data come from a study of T cells in Graves' hyperthyroidism and ophthalmopathy. At the level of the study: Blood was drawn when the patient was first diagnosed and still untreated. General observations from the study: Most thyroid clonotypes that were expanded above 0.001 also turned up in blood.

Germline CDR1 is LNHDA and CDR2 is SQIVND (reference sequence). This CDR3 has 15 residues. V gave up 3 bases and J gave up 10 bases; unmatched junction bases: 6. Each person with ophthalmopathy scored at least 3 on the Clinical Activity Score, reached NOSPECS grade 4 or higher, and had been ill under 3 months. PBMCs were collected from a roughly 9.7 ml volume of fresh peripheral blood. This receptor was taken from a woman aged 25 to 39 with Graves' ophthalmopathy. The sample taken for sequencing was blood. The chain links TRBV19 to TRBJ2-1, with TRBD2 matching over 13 bases. CDR3 residues: CASSITSGGGGEQFF. CDR3 in DNA: TGTGCCAGTAGTATTACTAGCGGGGGGGGCGGGGAGCAGTTCTTC.